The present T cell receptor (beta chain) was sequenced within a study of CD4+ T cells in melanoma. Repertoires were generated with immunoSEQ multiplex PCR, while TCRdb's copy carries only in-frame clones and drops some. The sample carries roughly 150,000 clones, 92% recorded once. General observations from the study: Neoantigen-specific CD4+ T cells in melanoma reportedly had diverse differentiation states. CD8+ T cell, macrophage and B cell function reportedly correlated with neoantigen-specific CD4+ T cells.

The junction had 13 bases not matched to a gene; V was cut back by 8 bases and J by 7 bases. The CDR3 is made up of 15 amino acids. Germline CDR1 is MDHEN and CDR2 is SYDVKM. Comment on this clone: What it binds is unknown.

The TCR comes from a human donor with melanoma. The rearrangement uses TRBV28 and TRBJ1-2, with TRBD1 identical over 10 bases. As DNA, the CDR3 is TGTGCCAGCGGACAACCCCTGGGACAGGGGTTTGGCTACACCTTC. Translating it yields CASGQPLGQGFGYTF.